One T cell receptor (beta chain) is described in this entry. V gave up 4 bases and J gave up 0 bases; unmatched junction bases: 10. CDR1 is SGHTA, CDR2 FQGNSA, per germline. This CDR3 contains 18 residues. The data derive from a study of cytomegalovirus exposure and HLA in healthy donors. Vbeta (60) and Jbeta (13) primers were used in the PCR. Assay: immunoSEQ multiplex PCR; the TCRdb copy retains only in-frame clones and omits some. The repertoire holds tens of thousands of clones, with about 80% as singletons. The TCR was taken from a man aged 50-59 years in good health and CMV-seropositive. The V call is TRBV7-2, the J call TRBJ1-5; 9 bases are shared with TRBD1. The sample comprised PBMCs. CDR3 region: CASSSGTGLPYSNQPQHF. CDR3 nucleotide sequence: TGTGCCAGCAGCTCCGGGACAGGGCTCCCCTATAGCAATCAGCCCCAGCATTTT.